This T cell receptor beta chain was sequenced during a study of T cells in Graves' hyperthyroidism and ophthalmopathy. CDR3 size: 12 residues. Germline V gene sequence: CDR1 MDHEN, CDR2 SYDVKM. V was pared by 6 bases and J by 6 bases, with 12 bases between. Study outcomes and limitations: A median around 6 months before onset, the model predicted ophthalmopathy.

This clonotype has at least ten counts. Its antigen is as yet unknown. Amplification of TCR beta CDR3 regions was performed using RNA transcripts as template. Carried out on the TCR CDR3, a first-round RT-PCR used the HTBI primer set. Via MiXCR, TCRdb re-called the multiplex PCR reads, giving one row per CDR3 protein. The table has about 350,000 distinct CDR3 sequences, 15% to 20% seen once; the top ten hold 15% to 17%. PBMCs were sourced from more than 7.5 ml fresh peripheral blood. The rearrangement joins TRBV28 to TRBJ2-7; D remains unclear. The receptor's source is a woman aged 40 to 50 with Graves' ophthalmopathy. What was sequenced was blood. In DNA, the CDR3 is TGTGCCAGCAGATTTTCGTTCGCCGAGCAGTACTTC. Amino acid sequence: CASRFSFAEQYF.